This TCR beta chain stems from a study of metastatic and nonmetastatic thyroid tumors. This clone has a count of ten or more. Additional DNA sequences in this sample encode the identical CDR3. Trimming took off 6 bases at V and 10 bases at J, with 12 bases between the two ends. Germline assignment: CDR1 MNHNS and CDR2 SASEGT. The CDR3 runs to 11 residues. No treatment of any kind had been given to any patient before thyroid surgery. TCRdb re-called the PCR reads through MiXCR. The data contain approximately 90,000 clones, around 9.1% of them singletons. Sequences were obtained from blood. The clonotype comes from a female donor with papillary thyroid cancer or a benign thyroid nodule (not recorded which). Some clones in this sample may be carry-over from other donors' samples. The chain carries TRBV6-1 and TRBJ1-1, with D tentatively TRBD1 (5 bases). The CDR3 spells CASRSGQRAFF. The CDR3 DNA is TGTGCCAGCAGGTCCGGACAACGAGCTTTCTTT.